This is a list of T cell receptor beta chains from one sample in a study of regulatory T cells in long-lasting Graves disease. TCRdb re-derived calls from the multiplex PCR reads in MiXCR, one entry per CDR3 protein. This sample has 530,000 or so distinct CDR3 sequences; approximately 16% occur once, and the top ten carry around 12%. These data were likewise used in another study, on T cells in Graves' hyperthyroidism and ophthalmopathy.

The sample here was peripheral blood mononuclear cells (PBMCs), taken at new diagnosis, from a patient treated with antithyroid drugs. The receptors here all came from a man aged 18 to 29 with Graves disease. Both conserved end residues are part of each CDR3. D genes are given only for firm matches. Expanded clones are given a class, and other clones once, few, many or no size at all.

V,D,size,J,CDR3,DNA
TRBV6-1,TRBD1,many,TRBJ2-5,CASSERDRGLGETQYF,TGTGCCAGCAGTGAACGGGACAGGGGGCTGGGGGAGACCCAGTACTTC
TRBV13,.,few,TRBJ2-3,CASSNREFNPDTQYF,TGTGCCAGCAGCAACCGGGAGTTCAACCCAGATACGCAGTATTTT
TRBV7-3,TRBD1,many,TRBJ2-1,CASSFQQGTEQFF,TGTGCCAGCAGCTTCCAACAGGGGACTGAGCAGTTCTTC
TRBV4-1,TRBD2,.,TRBJ2-1,CASSHPGLAYNEQFF,TGCGCCAGCAGCCACCCGGGACTAGCGTACAATGAGCAGTTCTTC
TRBV15,.,few,TRBJ2-1,CATCHGYNEQFF,TGTGCCACCTGCCACGGTTACAATGAGCAGTTCTTC
TRBV2,TRBD2,many,TRBJ2-3,CASKVLAGGPGMYF,TGTGCCAGCAAGGTTCTAGCGGGAGGGCCTGGGATGTATTTT
TRBV20-1,.,few,TRBJ1-5,CSARGTTGTPSNQPQHF,TGCAGTGCTAGAGGGACTACCGGGACACCTAGCAATCAGCCCCAGCATTTT
TRBV6-5,.,many,TRBJ1-1,CASSYSIHGNTEAFF,TGTGCCAGCAGTTACTCGATACACGGTAACACTGAAGCTTTCTTT
TRBV30,.,.,TRBJ2-7,CAWNGENYEQYF,TGTGCCTGGAACGGGGAGAACTACGAGCAGTACTTC
TRBV20-1,.,.,TRBJ1-1,CSARPQGEAFF,TGCAGTGCTAGACCACAGGGCGAAGCTTTCTTT
TRBV6-2/TRBV6-3,.,many,TRBJ2-1,CASSVVGVNEQFF,TGTGCCAGCAGTGTCGTTGGGGTAAATGAGCAGTTCTTC
TRBV7-6,.,.,TRBJ1-3,CASSLSWGPSSGNTIYF,TGTGCCAGCAGCTTATCTTGGGGACCAAGCTCTGGAAACACCATATATTTT
TRBV5-1,TRBD1,many,TRBJ2-7,CASSQGAGTGSYEQYF,TGCGCCAGCAGCCAAGGGGCCGGGACAGGCTCCTACGAGCAGTACTTC
TRBV13,.,many,TRBJ1-1,CASSPEGIGNTEAFF,TGTGCCAGCAGCCCAGAGGGGATTGGGAACACTGAAGCTTTCTTT
TRBV5-1,TRBD2,many,TRBJ2-5,CASSEGLAVWETQYF,TGCGCCAGCAGCGAGGGACTAGCGGTATGGGAGACCCAGTACTTC
TRBV5-1,.,many,TRBJ1-1,CASSFTRPLGTEAFF,TGCGCCAGCAGCTTTACCCGGCCCCTCGGCACTGAAGCTTTCTTT
TRBV12-3/TRBV12-4,.,many,TRBJ1-2,CASSFPGAEGYTF,TGTGCCAGCAGTTTTCCGGGGGCGGAAGGCTACACCTTC
TRBV7-9,.,many,TRBJ2-3,CASKGVAATYEYF,TGTGCCAGCAAGGGGGTAGCGGCAACTTATGAGTATTTT
TRBV20-1,TRBD2,few,TRBJ2-2,CSARDTRAGGNTGELFF,TGCAGTGCTAGAGATACAAGGGCGGGAGGGAACACCGGGGAGCTGTTTTTT
TRBV13,.,few,TRBJ2-1,CASGSKDNEQFF,TGTGCCAGCGGGAGCAAAGACAATGAGCAGTTCTTC
TRBV27,.,many,TRBJ2-1,CASSLSEHGGPEQFF,TGTGCCAGCAGTTTATCGGAACATGGCGGACCTGAGCAGTTCTTC
TRBV20-1,.,few,TRBJ2-3,CSARGPPGDTQYF,TGCAGTGCTAGAGGCCCGCCAGGGGATACGCAGTATTTT
TRBV5-5,.,few,TRBJ1-2,CASWNGAWGYTF,TGTGCCAGCTGGAACGGGGCCTGGGGCTACACCTTC
TRBV28,TRBD2,many,TRBJ2-7,CASLTPGSGRAMDF,TGTGCCAGCTTAACCCCAGGCAGCGGGAGGGCCATGGACTTC
TRBV20-1,TRBD1,many,TRBJ1-2,CSARDPGGTTYGYTF,TGCAGTGCTAGAGATCCAGGGGGGACCACCTATGGCTACACCTTC
TRBV15,TRBD1,many,TRBJ2-7,CATSRGGQGFYEQYF,TGTGCCACCAGCAGAGGTGGACAGGGGTTTTACGAGCAGTACTTC
TRBV30,.,few,TRBJ2-3,CAWGGPSSTDTQYF,TGTGCCTGGGGGGGACCTAGCTCCACAGATACGCAGTATTTT
TRBV6-5,TRBD1,.,TRBJ2-5,CASSYGTGAETQYF,TGTGCCAGCAGTTACGGGACAGGGGCAGAGACCCAGTACTTC
TRBV6-1,.,.,TRBJ1-1,CAISDTENTEAFF,TGTGCCATCAGTGATACGGAGAACACTGAAGCTTTCTTT
TRBV30,TRBD1,many,TRBJ1-1,CAWGNRGSAEAFF,TGTGCCTGGGGAAACAGGGGATCGGCTGAAGCTTTCTTT
TRBV28,.,many,TRBJ2-1,CASSLATFDEQFF,TGTGCCAGCAGTTTAGCCACCTTCGATGAGCAGTTCTTC